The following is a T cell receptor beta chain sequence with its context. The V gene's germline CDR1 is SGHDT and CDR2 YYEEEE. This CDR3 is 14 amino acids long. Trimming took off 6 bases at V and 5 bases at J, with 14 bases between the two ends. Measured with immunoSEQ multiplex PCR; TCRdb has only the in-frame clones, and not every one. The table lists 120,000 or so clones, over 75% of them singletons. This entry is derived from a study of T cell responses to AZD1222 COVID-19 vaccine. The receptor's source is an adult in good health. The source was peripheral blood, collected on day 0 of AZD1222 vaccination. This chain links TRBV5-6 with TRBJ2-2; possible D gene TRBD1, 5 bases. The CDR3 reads CASNLVGVTGELFF. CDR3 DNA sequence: TGTGCCAGCAACCTAGTAGGGGTTACCGGGGAGCTGTTTTTT.